Listed below are T cell receptor beta chains from one sample, sequenced in a study of blood T cell repertoires in COVID-19. The assay was immunoSEQ multiplex PCR, and TCRdb's table has in-frame clones only and misses some. The sample shows about 220,000 clones, 70% to 85% of them seen only once. The specimen sequenced was PBMCs or T cells enriched from blood (not recorded which). The receptors were gathered from a woman aged 55-69 years who had recovered from COVID-19. Both conserved end residues are part of each CDR3. The D gene is left open where the match is weak. A clone size is listed for some rows: how often the clone was seen (once, few, many), or a class if it is expanded.

CDR3 DNA: TGTGCCAGCAGTAGGGACAACTCTGGAAACACCATATATTTT
CDR3 protein: CASSRDNSGNTIYF
clone size: .
D gene: .
J gene: TRBJ1-3
V gene: TRBV2

CDR3 DNA: TGTGCCAGCGCGCGTACAGGTGAAGCTTTCTTT
CDR3 protein: CASARTGEAFF
clone size: few
D gene: .
J gene: TRBJ1-1
V gene: TRBV3-1/TRBV3-2

CDR3 DNA: TGCAGCGTTGATAACACAGGACGGTCGAACACTGAAGCTTTCTTT
CDR3 protein: CSVDNTGRSNTEAFF
clone size: .
D gene: .
J gene: TRBJ1-1
V gene: TRBV29-1

CDR3 DNA: TGTGCCAGTTCTCAAGGATTTAGCGGTGGTTACGAGCAGTACTTC
CDR3 protein: CASSQGFSGGYEQYF
clone size: few
D gene: .
J gene: TRBJ2-7
V gene: TRBV19

CDR3 DNA: TGTGCCATCAGTGAGCACAGGGGGCGCAAGGGGAACTATGGCTACACCTTC
CDR3 protein: CAISEHRGRKGNYGYTF
clone size: .
D gene: TRBD1
J gene: TRBJ1-2
V gene: TRBV10-3

CDR3 DNA: TGTGCCAGCAGCTTTTTCAGTTTCGGGACAGGGGGCGACGAGCAGTACTTC
CDR3 protein: CASSFFSFGTGGDEQYF
clone size: .
D gene: TRBD1
J gene: TRBJ2-7
V gene: TRBV7-2

CDR3 DNA: TGTGCCAGCAGCTTTGCACAGGGTATGGTCTACGAGCAGTACTTC
CDR3 protein: CASSFAQGMVYEQYF
clone size: .
D gene: .
J gene: TRBJ2-7
V gene: TRBV7-9

CDR3 DNA: TGTGCCAGCAGTCTTCGGGACTCCCTCCTGGGCTACACCTTC
CDR3 protein: CASSLRDSLLGYTF
clone size: .
D gene: .
J gene: TRBJ1-2
V gene: TRBV6-5

CDR3 DNA: TGTGCCAGCAGGTCTGGTGGAGCTCTCATCTTC
CDR3 protein: CASRSGGALIF
clone size: .
D gene: .
J gene: TRBJ1-2
V gene: TRBV5-6

CDR3 DNA: TGTGCCAGCAGCTTCCCTCTAGCGGGTCACAATGAGCAGTTCTTC
CDR3 protein: CASSFPLAGHNEQFF
clone size: .
D gene: TRBD2
J gene: TRBJ2-1
V gene: TRBV5-8

CDR3 DNA: TGTGCCAGCATCCTCCATTGGAAGGGCGGGAGCACTGAAGCTTTCTTT
CDR3 protein: CASILHWKGGSTEAFF
clone size: .
D gene: .
J gene: TRBJ1-1
V gene: TRBV21-1

CDR3 DNA: TGTGCCAGCAGCCCAAACAGGGCGTATGAAAAACTGTTTTTT
CDR3 protein: CASSPNRAYEKLFF
clone size: .
D gene: .
J gene: TRBJ1-4
V gene: TRBV3-1/TRBV3-2

CDR3 DNA: TGTGCCAGCAGCCAAGAGCTAGCGGGAGGTGACGAGCAGTACTTC
CDR3 protein: CASSQELAGGDEQYF
clone size: few
D gene: TRBD2
J gene: TRBJ2-7
V gene: TRBV3-1/TRBV3-2

CDR3 DNA: TGTGCCAGCAGTTACTCGGATACCGGGACAGTGGGATCCTACGAGCAGTACTTC
CDR3 protein: CASSYSDTGTVGSYEQYF
clone size: .
D gene: TRBD1
J gene: TRBJ2-7
V gene: TRBV6-2/TRBV6-3

CDR3 DNA: TGTGCCAGCAGCCAAGATCGACAGGACACCGGGGAGCTGTTTTTT
CDR3 protein: CASSQDRQDTGELFF
clone size: .
D gene: .
J gene: TRBJ2-2
V gene: TRBV4-2

CDR3 DNA: TGTGCCAGCAGCCCCCCACACCTGGGAGATAATGAAAAACTGTTTTTT
CDR3 protein: CASSPPHLGDNEKLFF
clone size: .
D gene: .
J gene: TRBJ1-4
V gene: TRBV7-6

CDR3 DNA: TGTGCCAGCAGCTTAGAAACACATACAGGGGAGACAGATACGCAGTATTTT
CDR3 protein: CASSLETHTGETDTQYF
clone size: .
D gene: TRBD1
J gene: TRBJ2-3
V gene: TRBV7-2

CDR3 DNA: TGTGCCAGCAGCTTAAGCGGCGGGGGCCGCGGGGAGACCCAGTACTTC
CDR3 protein: CASSLSGGGRGETQYF
clone size: .
D gene: .
J gene: TRBJ2-5
V gene: TRBV13

CDR3 DNA: TGTGCCAGCAGGCCACGGGGATACGATAGGAACTACGAGCAGTACTTC
CDR3 protein: CASRPRGYDRNYEQYF
clone size: .
D gene: .
J gene: TRBJ2-7
V gene: TRBV7-9

CDR3 DNA: TGTGCCAGTACCAACGACAGAATCTATGGCTACACCTTC
CDR3 protein: CASTNDRIYGYTF
clone size: .
D gene: .
J gene: TRBJ1-2
V gene: TRBV19

CDR3 DNA: TGTGCCATCAGTGCCGGGACAGGGGCCGGGGGTGGCTACACCTTC
CDR3 protein: CAISAGTGAGGGYTF
clone size: .
D gene: TRBD1
J gene: TRBJ1-2
V gene: TRBV10-3

CDR3 DNA: TGTGCCACCGGCAGGGTGGAGACAGATACGCAGTATTTT
CDR3 protein: CATGRVETDTQYF
clone size: .
D gene: .
J gene: TRBJ2-3
V gene: TRBV19

CDR3 DNA: TGCGCCAGCAGTCAATCACTAGCGGGGAGCACAGATACGCAGTATTTT
CDR3 protein: CASSQSLAGSTDTQYF
clone size: .
D gene: TRBD2
J gene: TRBJ2-3
V gene: TRBV23-1

CDR3 DNA: TGCGCCAGCAGCTCCGAACTAGGTTCTGCCCAGTACTTC
CDR3 protein: CASSSELGSAQYF
clone size: once
D gene: .
J gene: TRBJ2-5
V gene: TRBV5-1

CDR3 DNA: TGTGCCAGCAGCCTTAGGATGGGCGACACCGGGGAGCTGTTTTTT
CDR3 protein: CASSLRMGDTGELFF
clone size: few
D gene: .
J gene: TRBJ2-2
V gene: TRBV7-2

CDR3 DNA: TGTGCCTGTCACCCAGGGGCCTCTGTAAGAAAACTGTTTTTT
CDR3 protein: CACHPGASVRKLFF
clone size: .
D gene: .
J gene: TRBJ1-4
V gene: TRBV19

CDR3 DNA: TGTGCAAGTCGCTTAGCGCACGGGTTCCGTGAGCAGTTCTTC
CDR3 protein: CASRLAHGFREQFF
clone size: .
D gene: .
J gene: TRBJ2-1
V gene: TRBV12-2

CDR3 DNA: TGTGCCAGCAGCAAACCAGCGGGAGAAGGCTACGAGCAGTACTTC
CDR3 protein: CASSKPAGEGYEQYF
clone size: .
D gene: TRBD2
J gene: TRBJ2-7
V gene: TRBV4-2

CDR3 DNA: TGTGCCACCGGCGGGGGGGATAGCAATCAGCCCCAGCATTTT
CDR3 protein: CATGGGDSNQPQHF
clone size: .
D gene: .
J gene: TRBJ1-5
V gene: TRBV10-3

CDR3 DNA: TGTGCCAGCAGCACCCGGACAGGGGCGGGAAACACCATATATTTT
CDR3 protein: CASSTRTGAGNTIYF
clone size: .
D gene: TRBD1
J gene: TRBJ1-3
V gene: TRBV9

CDR3 DNA: TGTGCCACCAGTCCCTACCAGGGCAATGAGCAGTTCTTC
CDR3 protein: CATSPYQGNEQFF
clone size: .
D gene: .
J gene: TRBJ2-1
V gene: TRBV24-1

CDR3 DNA: TGCGCCAGCAGCTCGCGTTTGGTAAACACCGGGGAGCTGTTTTTT
CDR3 protein: CASSSRLVNTGELFF
clone size: .
D gene: .
J gene: TRBJ2-2
V gene: TRBV4-1

CDR3 DNA: TGCAGTGCTAGCCAGGGTTCCGGCTACACCTTC
CDR3 protein: CSASQGSGYTF
clone size: .
D gene: .
J gene: TRBJ1-2
V gene: TRBV20-1

CDR3 DNA: TGTGCCAGCACCTGGGGGGGCTCCTATAATTCACCCCTCCACTTT
CDR3 protein: CASTWGGSYNSPLHF
clone size: few
D gene: .
J gene: TRBJ1-6
V gene: TRBV6-5

CDR3 DNA: TGTGCCAGCAGCTTCTTAGCAGATACGCAGTATTTT
CDR3 protein: CASSFLADTQYF
clone size: .
D gene: .
J gene: TRBJ2-3
V gene: TRBV7-9

CDR3 DNA: TGTGCCAGCAGAGCCGACAGGGTCTCAGATACGCAGTATTTT
CDR3 protein: CASRADRVSDTQYF
clone size: once
D gene: TRBD1
J gene: TRBJ2-3
V gene: TRBV2

CDR3 DNA: TGTGCCAGCAGCTTGGTTAGCGGGAGCTCCTACGAGCAGTACTTC
CDR3 protein: CASSLVSGSSYEQYF
clone size: .
D gene: TRBD2
J gene: TRBJ2-7
V gene: TRBV5-6

CDR3 DNA: TGTGCCAGCAGTCTCGTCCAAGGGGCTGGGGATGGCTACACCTTC
CDR3 protein: CASSLVQGAGDGYTF
clone size: .
D gene: .
J gene: TRBJ1-2
V gene: TRBV6-6

CDR3 DNA: TGTGCCAGCAGCCTATGGACTAGCGGGAGTTACGAGCAGTACTTC
CDR3 protein: CASSLWTSGSYEQYF
clone size: .
D gene: TRBD2
J gene: TRBJ2-7
V gene: TRBV3-1/TRBV3-2

CDR3 DNA: TGCGCCAGCAGCTTGGACGGGTTCCGAGAAGCTTTCTTT
CDR3 protein: CASSLDGFREAFF
clone size: .
D gene: .
J gene: TRBJ1-1
V gene: TRBV5-1

CDR3 DNA: TGTGCCATCAGGGACTCCGGAGGCGCATATCAGCCCCAGCATTTT
CDR3 protein: CAIRDSGGAYQPQHF
clone size: .
D gene: .
J gene: TRBJ1-5
V gene: TRBV10-3

CDR3 DNA: TGTGCCAGCAGTGCTCTAGCGGGAGTATACAATGAGCAGTTCTTC
CDR3 protein: CASSALAGVYNEQFF
clone size: .
D gene: TRBD2
J gene: TRBJ2-1
V gene: TRBV6-6

CDR3 DNA: TGTGCCAGCTCTATTGCTAGCGGGAGCTACGAGCAGTACTTC
CDR3 protein: CASSIASGSYEQYF
clone size: .
D gene: TRBD2
J gene: TRBJ2-7
V gene: TRBV18

CDR3 DNA: TGTGCCAGCAGTTTTGAGTTCTCGTCGCAGTATTTT
CDR3 protein: CASSFEFSSQYF
clone size: .
D gene: .
J gene: TRBJ2-3
V gene: TRBV12-3/TRBV12-4

CDR3 DNA: TGTGCCAGCAGTGAATGGGGCAGGGGTAACGAGCAGTACTTC
CDR3 protein: CASSEWGRGNEQYF
clone size: .
D gene: .
J gene: TRBJ2-7
V gene: TRBV6-1

CDR3 DNA: TGCGCCAGCAGCCGGGACTACGGGATGAACACTGAAGCTTTCTTT
CDR3 protein: CASSRDYGMNTEAFF
clone size: .
D gene: .
J gene: TRBJ1-1
V gene: TRBV5-1

CDR3 DNA: TGTGCCAGCAGCGGGACTAGCTCCTACAATGAGCAGTTCTTC
CDR3 protein: CASSGTSSYNEQFF
clone size: .
D gene: TRBD2
J gene: TRBJ2-1
V gene: TRBV5-4

CDR3 DNA: TGTGCCAGTAGTATCGGGCAGGGGGCGCCCGGGGAGCTGTTTTTT
CDR3 protein: CASSIGQGAPGELFF
clone size: .
D gene: TRBD1
J gene: TRBJ2-2
V gene: TRBV19

CDR3 DNA: TGTGCCAGCAGTGTGTCAGCTAACTATGGCTACACCTTC
CDR3 protein: CASSVSANYGYTF
clone size: .
D gene: .
J gene: TRBJ1-2
V gene: TRBV27